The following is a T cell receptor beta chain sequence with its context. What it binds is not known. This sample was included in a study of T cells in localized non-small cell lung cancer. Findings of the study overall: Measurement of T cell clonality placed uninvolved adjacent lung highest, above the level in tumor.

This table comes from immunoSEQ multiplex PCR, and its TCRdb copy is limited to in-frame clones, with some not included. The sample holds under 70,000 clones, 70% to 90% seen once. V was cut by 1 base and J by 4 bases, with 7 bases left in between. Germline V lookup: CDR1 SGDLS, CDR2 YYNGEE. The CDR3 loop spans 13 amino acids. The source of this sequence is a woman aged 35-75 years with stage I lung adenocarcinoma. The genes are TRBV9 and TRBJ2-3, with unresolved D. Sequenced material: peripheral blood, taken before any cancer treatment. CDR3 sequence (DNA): TGTGCCAGCAGCGTATCTGGCGCAGATACGCAGTATTTT. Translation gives CASSVSGADTQYF.